Listed here are 32 T cell receptor beta chains from one sample, sequenced in a study of shared clonotypes between healthy human individuals. Clones were read by immunoSEQ multiplex PCR, and TCRdb kept only the in-frame ones, dropping some. This table has approximately 250,000 clones, 50% to 75% appearing once. The sample was memory CD4+ T cells sorted from blood. Subset noted: CD45RA-negative fraction. These receptors were obtained from a man aged 25-40 years in good health.

The chain joins TRBV5-4 to TRBJ2-3; TRBD1 matches 7 bases. This CDR3 region has 16 residues. With V trimmed by 3 bases and J by 0 bases, 7 bases remained unmatched. From germline, CDR1 is SGHNT and CDR2 YYREEE (reference sequence). DNA for the CDR3: TGTGCCAGCAGCTCGCTAAAACAGGGGAGCACAGATACGCAGTATTTT. It translates to CASSSLKQGSTDTQYF.

The CDR3 loop is CATRNILADAQETQYF. The CDR3 DNA reads TGTGCCACCCGCAATATACTAGCGGACGCTCAAGAGACCCAGTACTTC. The rearrangement links TRBV28 to TRBJ2-5; 8 positions match TRBD2. V dropped 10 bases and J dropped 2; count of bases not matched to a gene: 15. Germline lookup yields CDR1 MDHEN and CDR2 SYDVKM. The CDR3 is 16 amino acids.

This clone was recorded once. The chain joins TRBV4-1 to TRBJ2-5; the match to TRBD2 covers 13 bases. CDR1 is MGHRA and CDR2 is YSYEKL in the germline V gene. The CDR3 covers 16 residues. With 3 bases clipped from V and 5 bases from J, the junction kept 6 bases outside the gene matches. As DNA, the CDR3 is TGCGCCAGCAGCCAGGACGGGACTAGCGGGATGGAGACCCAGTACTTC. Protein sequence: CASSQDGTSGMETQYF.

This clone turned up a few times. The chain carries TRBV5-4 and TRBJ2-1, with a weak D call TRBD2 (6 bases). V was pared by 1 base and J by 5 bases, with 13 bases between. The CDR3 is made up of 15 amino acids. The germline V gene has CDR1 SGHNT and CDR2 YYREEE (reference sequence). The CDR3 spells CASSLPASADNEQFF. For the CDR3, the DNA is TGTGCCAGCAGCTTGCCTGCTAGCGCGGACAATGAGCAGTTCTTC. Based on the CDR3 plus reference TRBV5-4 and TRBJ2-1, the full variable domain is ETGVTQSPTHLIKTRGQQVTLRCSSQSGHNTVSWYQQALGQGPQFIFQYYREEENGRGNFPPRFSGLQFPNYSSELNVNALELDDSALYLCASSLPASADNEQFFGPGTRLTVL.

J is TRBJ2-3 and V is TRBV4-3; TRBD1 agrees at 8 bases. Per germline, CDR1 LGHNA and CDR2 YSLEER. Trimming took 1 base from V and 6 from J; bases not matched to a gene: 6. The CDR3 consists of 15 residues. CDR3 in amino acids: CASSQGGQGWDTQYF. In nucleotides, the CDR3 is TGCGCCAGCAGCCAAGGCGGACAGGGTTGGGATACGCAGTATTTT.

The CDR3 here is CSGGRYSNQPQHF. The CDR3, as DNA: TGCAGCGGAGGTAGGTATAGCAATCAGCCCCAGCATTTT. V gene TRBV29-1 combines with J gene TRBJ1-5, with D unresolved. V lost 7 bases and J 0 bases, leaving 10 bases between the germline ends. Germline-derived CDR1 and CDR2 are SQVTM and ANQGSEA. The CDR3 totals 13 residues.

The chain is built from TRBV9 and TRBJ1-1, with D unclear. CDR3 length equals 15 residues. The V and J ends lost 0 bases and 1 base respectively, with 10 bases between them. Per the germline V gene, CDR1 is SGDLS and CDR2 is YYNGEE. CDR3 nucleotide sequence: TGTGCCAGCAGCGTAGGCCCCTTTACGAACACTGAAGCTTTCTTT. This encodes CASSVGPFTNTEAFF.

This clone was seen more than once but under ten times. The chain has TRBV13 and TRBJ2-1; D ambiguous. The germline V gene has CDR1 PRHDT and CDR2 FYEKMQ (reference sequence). Trimming pared 0 bases from V and 5 bases from J, leaving 8 bases between. This CDR3 has 14 amino acids. CDR3 sequence (DNA): TGTGCCAGCAGCTTAGGTTATCGCGACAATGAGCAGTTCTTC. Amino acids: CASSLGYRDNEQFF.

This chain uses TRBV1 with TRBJ2-1; TRBD2 is the table's D call, not checked against the DNA. TRBV1 is a pseudogene locus. The CDR3 has 15 residues. CDR3 sequence: CTSSLLEESYNEQFF. The CDR3 nucleotides are TGCACCAGCAGCCTACTGGAGGAAAGCTACAATGAGCAGTTCTTC.

The chain links TRBV5-1 to TRBJ1-1; no definite D call. V was trimmed by 0 bases and J by 4 bases, leaving 7 bases between them. The CDR3 totals 13 residues. Germline V gene sequence: CDR1 SGHRS, CDR2 YFSETQ. CDR3 nucleotide sequence: TGCGCCAGCAGCTTGGAACTGGGCACTGAAGCTTTCTTT. It translates to CASSLELGTEAFF.

This clone is a singleton in its sample. V and J are TRBV28 and TRBJ1-1, with 9 bases identical to TRBD1. Germline V gives CDR1 MDHEN, CDR2 SYDVKM. This CDR3 has 15 amino acids. V was pared by 6 bases and J by 4 bases, with 9 bases of the junction left unmatched. The CDR3 protein is CASSLAGTGSTEAFF. The CDR3 nucleotides are TGTGCCAGCAGCCTAGCCGGGACAGGGTCCACTGAAGCTTTCTTT.

DNA of the CDR3: TGCGCCAGCAGCAAGGGAGGGTCGGCCGGGGAGCTGTTTTTT. It translates to CASSKGGSAGELFF. The chain employs TRBV5-1 and TRBJ2-2; 7 positions agree with TRBD2. V lost 4 bases to trimming and J lost 6 bases; unmatched junction nucleotides: 6. Germline values: CDR1 SGHRS, CDR2 YFSETQ. The CDR3 consists of 14 residues.

CDR3 residues: CASSRQAGGPTDTQYF. CDR3 nucleotide sequence: TGTGCCAGCAGCCGCCAAGCGGGAGGGCCCACAGATACGCAGTATTTT. This rearrangement joins TRBV7-9 to TRBJ2-3; the match to TRBD2 covers 10 bases. J gave up 2 bases and V 5 bases, and 7 bases lay outside the gene matches. Germline V gene sequence: CDR1 SEHNR, CDR2 FQNEAQ (reference sequence). The length of the CDR3 is 16 residues.

The chain joins TRBV28 to TRBJ2-3; 7 bases fit TRBD2. V trimming: 3 bases; J trimming: 5 bases; junction bases outside the gene matches: 5. Germline CDR1 reads MDHEN; CDR2 reads SYDVKM. The CDR3 covers 14 residues. This CDR3 reads CASSFSGWGDTQYF. Here the CDR3 DNA reads TGTGCCAGCAGTTTTAGCGGGTGGGGAGATACGCAGTATTTT.

This clone has just a few counts. The V call is TRBV28, the J call TRBJ1-2; perhaps TRBD1 as D (6 bases). In germline, CDR1 is MDHEN, CDR2 SYDVKM. The ends were cut back, 7 bases at V and 11 bases at J, with 17 bases in the middle. The CDR3 consists of 12 residues. CDR3 bases: TGTGCCAGCATGTTCCTCGGGACACTGTACACCTTC. This translates into CASMFLGTLYTF.

The rearrangement links TRBV5-1 to TRBJ2-2, with 7 bases aligning to TRBD1. The V segment lost 1 base and the J segment 6 bases; nucleotides outside the gene matches: 9. The V gene's germline CDR1 is SGHRS and CDR2 YFSETQ. The CDR3 totals 16 residues. CDR3 nucleotides: TGCGCCAGCAGCTTGTTAATAGGGACAGCCGCCGGGGAGCTGTTTTTT. This translates into CASSLLIGTAAGELFF.

The chain combines TRBV6-1 with TRBJ2-7; perhaps TRBD2 as D (6 bases). Germline loops: CDR1 MNHNS, CDR2 SASEGT. The V and J ends lost 2 bases and 3 bases respectively, with 14 bases between them. This CDR3 has 15 amino acids. This chain's CDR3 is CASSERRGFGYEQYF. CDR3 coding DNA: TGTGCCAGCAGTGAAAGGAGGGGATTTGGCTACGAGCAGTACTTC.

The chain recombines TRBV5-1 with TRBJ1-3; D remains unclear. The CDR3 is 12 residues long. Germline V lookup: CDR1 SGHRS, CDR2 YFSETQ. The V end was cut by 0 bases, the J end by 4 bases, with 2 bases between. CDR3 amino acids: CASSLEGNTIYF. Written as DNA, the CDR3 is TGCGCCAGCAGCTTGGAAGGAAACACCATATATTTT.

V and J are TRBV10-2 and TRBJ1-1; the D is unclear. The length of the CDR3 is 14 residues. The V gene lost 2 bases and the J gene lost 4 bases, with 11 bases spanning the gap. CDR1 is WSHSY and CDR2 is SAAADI in the germline V gene. Written as DNA, the CDR3 is TGCGCCAGCAGTGAGAGGGTAGGGATCACTGAAGCTTTCTTT. This gives the protein CASSERVGITEAFF.

Note on this clone: Distinct nucleotide sequences in the sample also encode this CDR3. The rearrangement links TRBV28 to TRBJ1-1; 10 bases are a match to TRBD1. Germline CDR1 reads MDHEN; CDR2 reads SYDVKM. The CDR3 covers 14 residues. V was pared by 6 bases and J by 5 bases, with 6 bases of the junction left unmatched. The CDR3 is CASSSGTGVTEAFF. The CDR3 DNA sequence: TGTGCCAGCAGCTCCGGGACAGGGGTTACTGAAGCTTTCTTT.

This clone was recorded a few times. The chain couples TRBV19 to TRBJ2-1; D is unclear. Trimming removed 6 bases from V and 6 bases from J, with 9 bases in between. Germline V CDR1 and CDR2: LNHDA, SQIVND (reference sequence). CDR3 size: 12 residues. The CDR3 is CASSAYGNEQFF. CDR3 DNA sequence: TGTGCCAGTAGCGCCTATGGCAATGAGCAGTTCTTC.

In the case of this clone: The same CDR3 can be traced to other DNA sequences in this sample. This chain connects TRBV7-2 to TRBJ1-2; no firm D call. The CDR3 consists of 13 residues. Per germline, CDR1 SGHTA and CDR2 FQGNSA. Trimming cost V 1 base and J 5 bases, with 8 bases left between them. The CDR3 DNA is TGTGCCAGCAGCTTAGGGCAGGTATATGGCTACACCTTC. As protein: CASSLGQVYGYTF.

The chain employs TRBV28 and TRBJ2-2; a possible D gene is TRBD2 (5 bases). Trimming took off 7 bases at V and 5 bases at J, with 8 bases between the two ends. CDR3 length equals 12 residues. The germline V gene has CDR1 MDHEN and CDR2 SYDVKM. In nucleotides, the CDR3 is TGTGCCAGCATGGGAGTGACCGGGGAGCTGTTTTTT. It specifies CASMGVTGELFF.

This clone appeared once. This CDR3 is CASSQELGSYNEQFF. In DNA, the CDR3 is TGTGCCAGCAGCCAAGAGCTAGGGTCCTACAATGAGCAGTTCTTC. V usage is TRBV4-2 and J usage is TRBJ2-1; no clear D. V gave up 0 bases and J gave up 1 base, with 7 bases separating them. Germline CDR1 is LGHNA and CDR2 is YNFKEQ. This CDR3 has 15 amino acids.

This clone was seen only once. This rearrangement joins TRBV5-4 to TRBJ2-7; 12 nucleotides line up with TRBD2. CDR3 length: 15 amino acids. Trimming took 4 bases from V and 5 from J; bases not matched to a gene: 7. Germline V CDR1 and CDR2: SGHNT, YYREEE (reference sequence). The CDR3 protein is CASSPATSGSDEQYF. The CDR3 bases are TGTGCCAGCAGCCCGGCGACTAGCGGGAGCGACGAGCAGTACTTC.

J is TRBJ2-7 and V is TRBV19; 8 nucleotides line up with TRBD1. Trimming removed 6 bases from V and 3 bases from J; junction bases left unmatched: 7. Germline V gene data show CDR1 as LNHDA and CDR2 as SQIVND (reference sequence). The CDR3 has 14 residues. The CDR3 reads CASSRTGLIYEQYF. The CDR3 bases are TGTGCCAGTAGCCGGACAGGGCTGATCTACGAGCAGTACTTC.

Points on this clone: Relative to the germline gene, one junction end is altered; a read error may explain this. The CDR3 reads CASSQPPGSPSF. The CDR3 bases are TGTGCCAGCAGCCAACCCCCGGGGTCCCCCTCCTTC. This rearrangement joins TRBV5-5 to TRBJ2-7, with D possibly being TRBD2 (5 bases). The CDR3 length is 12 residues. Germline V CDR1 and CDR2: SGHKS, YYEKEE (reference sequence).

This clone was seen at least ten times. This sequence joins TRBV10-3 and TRBJ2-1, with 11 bases matching TRBD2. The CDR3 extends over 15 amino acids. CDR1 is ENHRY and CDR2 is SYGVKD in the germline V gene. With V trimmed by 3 bases and J by 3 bases, 1 base remained unmatched. CDR3 coding DNA: TGTGCCATCAGTGAAGGGACTAGCGGCTACAATGAGCAGTTCTTC. As protein: CAISEGTSGYNEQFF.

The CDR3, as DNA: TGTGCCAGCACCCCCAGGAGCAGGGGCCAAAACTATGGCTACACCTTC. The encoded protein is CASTPRSRGQNYGYTF. The chain joins TRBV5-4 to TRBJ1-2; weak D call: TRBD1 (6 bases). Germline values: CDR1 SGHNT, CDR2 YYREEE (reference sequence). The CDR3 has 16 amino acids. Trimming left V 6 bases short and J 2 bases short, with 20 bases between.

The J gene is TRBJ2-6, the V gene TRBV28; D is perhaps TRBD1 (5 bases). The CDR3 totals 16 residues. Looked up from germline, CDR1 is MDHEN and CDR2 is SYDVKM. V lost 10 bases and J lost 0, with 16 bases in between. For the CDR3, the DNA is TGTGCCACCGGACACGGTGAGAGCTCTGGGGCCAACGTCCTGACTTTC. Its translation: CATGHGESSGANVLTF.

This clone was recorded a few times. The chain has TRBV5-6 and TRBJ2-7; D might be TRBD1 (5 bases). The CDR3 sequence is 12 residues long. V was cut by 2 bases and J by 3 bases, with 6 bases left in between. Germline CDR1 reads SGHDT; CDR2 reads YYEEEE. The CDR3 sequence is CASSFQGYEQYF. As DNA, the CDR3 is TGTGCCAGCAGCTTCCAGGGCTACGAGCAGTACTTC.

V gene TRBV7-2 combines with J gene TRBJ1-4, with 7 bases aligning to TRBD1. This CDR3 is built from 14 residues. Trimming took 5 bases from V and 7 from J; bases not matched to a gene: 7. Germline V gene data show CDR1 as SGHTA and CDR2 as FQGNSA. The DNA of the CDR3 is TGTGCCAGCAGCCGACAGGGAACGGGTGAAAAACTGTTTTTT. As protein: CASSRQGTGEKLFF.